In this sample, the clone carrying this TCR beta chain turned up a few times. Its antigen is unidentified. Primers used in a second PCR of about 7 to 12 cycles were a sample-barcoded 5' primer and a J-beta primer mix. All cDNA molecules were each tagged by a template-switch adaptor with 12 random nucleotides. Each CDR3 protein is one row after TCRdb ran MiXCR on the 5' RACE reads. The sample holds under 1,100,000 distinct CDR3 sequences, about 25% seen once. The data belong to a study of blood T cells in healthy people across ages. Whole-study findings and limits: Naive T cell percentage strongly correlated with TCR beta diversity.

These same data were also listed under a study on T cells of mothers and their children.

The source material was blood. This TCR was recovered from a girl between 2 and 10 years old in good health.

CDR3 DNA sequence: TGCAGCGTCCGAGGGGTTTTGCGGACTGAAGCTTTCTTT. It is translated as CSVRGVLRTEAFF. The chain has TRBV29-1 and TRBJ1-1, with D perhaps TRBD1 (5 bases). Germline loops: CDR1 SQVTM, CDR2 ANQGSEA. The CDR3 runs 13 residues. Between the trimmed V and J ends, which lost 6 bases and 5 bases, there was a span of 16 bases.